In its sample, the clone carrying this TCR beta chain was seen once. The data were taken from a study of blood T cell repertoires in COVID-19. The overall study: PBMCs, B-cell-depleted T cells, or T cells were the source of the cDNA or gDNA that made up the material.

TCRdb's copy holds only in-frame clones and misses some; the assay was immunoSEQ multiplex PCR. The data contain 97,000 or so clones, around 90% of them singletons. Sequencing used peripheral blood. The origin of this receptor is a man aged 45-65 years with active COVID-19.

CDR3 bases: TGCAGTGCTAGTTTTATAGCGGGGGGAGCCTTTAGCACAGATACGCAGTATTTT. Residues: CSASFIAGGAFSTDTQYF. The chain is built from TRBV20-1 and TRBJ2-3; 10 bases agree with TRBD2. Per germline, CDR1 DFQATT and CDR2 SNEGSKA (reference sequence). The length of the CDR3 is 18 residues. V was pared by 3 bases and J by 0 bases, with 12 bases of the junction left unmatched.